This TCR beta chain derives from a study of CD4 T cells in relation to SARS-CoV-2 and coronaviruses (dated by TCRdb to about 2021). Looking at the study overall: In the ViraFEST assay, PBMCs were cultured with antigen for 10 days, after which TCR beta CDR3s were sequenced to identify clonal expansions specific to the antigen. The full convalescent cohort of more than nine patients had a median age of roughly 38 years, ranging from roughly 21 to 75 years. The Adaptive Biotechnologies TCR-sequencing kit was used for samples from a few pre-COVID donors and for the naive versus memory experiments, whereas the other data were Illumina-based. Expansion assays from other donors in the study were sequenced with a different, Illumina-based TCR-beta assay. At the level of individual TCR clonotypes, the study measured memory CD4+ T cell crossreactivity between SARS-CoV-2 spike protein and common cold coronavirus spike proteins. Patient-derived lymphoblastoid cell lines were used to map the HLA restriction of shared crossreactive spike epitopes. Of the roughly 12 convalescent patients, 8 were male and 4 were female, and two of the subjects were Hispanic. Points the paper makes about the study in general: Naive versus memory sequencing indicated that memory recall responses, rather than primary responses primed during culture, are detected by the assay. Significantly weaker SARS-CoV-2-driven expansion was shown by crossreactive clones than by monoreactive clones, consistent with antigenic imprinting. Because no donor provided both pre-pandemic and post-infection samples, tracing the source of pre-existing responses was limited. Crossreactivity analysis was centred on spike protein, so crossreactivity against other viral proteins was not assessed. Small numbers of patients and of tested TCRs were a limitation of the study. About 65% of donors had memory CD4+ clonotypes that crossrecognized SARS-CoV-2 and at least one common cold coronavirus spike.

To note about this clone: No cognate antigen has been identified for it. The sample holds no much larger clone one base away, and base qualities are not on file.

To separate naive from memory CD4+ T cells, cryopreserved PBMCs first underwent CD4 enrichment and then EasySep naive CD4+ T cell enrichment. For less than twelve days, roughly 100,000 sorted naive or memory CD4+ T cells were cultured together with CEF peptides and T cell-depleted PBMCs at a 1:1 ratio. In general, every peptide culture condition was set up in three replicate wells. Ficoll-Paque PLUS gradient centrifugation was used to isolate PBMCs from leukapheresis product or whole blood. PBMCs were either used fresh in the expansion assay or cryopreserved at -140 degrees C. The QIAamp Micro DNA Kit was used to extract genomic DNA from the CD4+ T cells. CEF-cultured naive and memory CD4+ T cell DNA received survey-level immunoSEQ TCR-beta sequencing. The paper's processing steps were these. Preprocessing removed nonproductive sequences and CDR3s not starting with C, not ending with F or W, or shorter than 7 amino acids. The MANAFEST web app identified antigen-specific clonotypes based on expansion compared with the reference and other culture wells. To be counted as positive, a clone had to show significant expansion compared with the reference culture, at an FDR below 0.05, in 2 of 3 replicate wells. Positive clones also required significant expansion versus all other tandem wells and an odds ratio above 5. Cultured and uncultured naive and memory CD4+ repertoires were searched for CDR3s previously identified as spike- and CEF-reactive. CDR3 homology was quantified as pairwise Levenshtein distance, calculated with the stringdist R package after three terminal residues were trimmed from each end. Held by TCRdb, this immuneACCESS table contains in-frame sequences only and omits some clones. Under half of the omission traces to an unresolved V gene where checked; the cause of the rest is unknown. The DNA was the basis for D and trimming; V, J and clone size are from that table. The sample includes 35,000 to 40,000 clones, with around 74% observed a single time. Together, the top ten hold approximately 20% of the sample.

V loses 4 bases at its end and J loses 5 bases; junction bases beyond the gene matches: 6. Including the terminal cysteine and phenylalanine, the CDR3 comprises 13 residues. CDR3 DNA is the only sequence kept; it has 39 bases, read in frame from the first base. Sequences SGHRS (CDR1) and YFSETQ (CDR2) are obtained from the germline V gene. This receptor was obtained from an adult with COVID-19. Sequencing was done on a sample of memory CD4+ T cells from PBMCs, cultured in vitro. The sample's cell subset or site label, decoded: memory (non-naive) CD4+ T cells. This chain is built from TRBV5-1 and TRBJ2-7, and 7 bases in between align with TRBD1. The CDR3 in this case is CASSRQGDHEQYF. The nucleotide sequence reads TGCGCCAGCAGCCGCCAGGGGGACCACGAGCAGTACTTC.